This T cell receptor (beta chain) was observed in a study of radiotherapy plus CTLA-4 blockade in lung cancer. A remark on this clone: Its antigen is undetermined.

Notes on the study in general: Reportedly, early blood T cell clone dynamics best predicted response, with interferon-beta. Following radiotherapy plus ipilimumab, tumor-derived TCR clones expanded in the blood.

The data were produced by immunoSEQ multiplex PCR, yet TCRdb's version contains in-frame clones alone and is incomplete. The sample lists some 92,000 clones; about 81% were seen once. CDR1 SEHNR and CDR2 FQNEAQ come from the germline V gene (reference sequence). Trimming cost V 5 bases and J 3 bases, with 13 bases left between them. CDR3 length: 14 amino acids. This TCR came from a human donor with non-small cell lung cancer who had a partial response to radiotherapy plus ipilimumab. The chain employs TRBV7-9 and TRBJ1-1, with D perhaps matching TRBD1 (6 bases). The starting material was peripheral blood, obtained from a patient treated with radiotherapy plus ipilimumab. This CDR3 is CASSQLQGHTEAFF. The CDR3 DNA reads as TGTGCCAGCAGCCAGCTACAGGGCCACACTGAAGCTTTCTTT.